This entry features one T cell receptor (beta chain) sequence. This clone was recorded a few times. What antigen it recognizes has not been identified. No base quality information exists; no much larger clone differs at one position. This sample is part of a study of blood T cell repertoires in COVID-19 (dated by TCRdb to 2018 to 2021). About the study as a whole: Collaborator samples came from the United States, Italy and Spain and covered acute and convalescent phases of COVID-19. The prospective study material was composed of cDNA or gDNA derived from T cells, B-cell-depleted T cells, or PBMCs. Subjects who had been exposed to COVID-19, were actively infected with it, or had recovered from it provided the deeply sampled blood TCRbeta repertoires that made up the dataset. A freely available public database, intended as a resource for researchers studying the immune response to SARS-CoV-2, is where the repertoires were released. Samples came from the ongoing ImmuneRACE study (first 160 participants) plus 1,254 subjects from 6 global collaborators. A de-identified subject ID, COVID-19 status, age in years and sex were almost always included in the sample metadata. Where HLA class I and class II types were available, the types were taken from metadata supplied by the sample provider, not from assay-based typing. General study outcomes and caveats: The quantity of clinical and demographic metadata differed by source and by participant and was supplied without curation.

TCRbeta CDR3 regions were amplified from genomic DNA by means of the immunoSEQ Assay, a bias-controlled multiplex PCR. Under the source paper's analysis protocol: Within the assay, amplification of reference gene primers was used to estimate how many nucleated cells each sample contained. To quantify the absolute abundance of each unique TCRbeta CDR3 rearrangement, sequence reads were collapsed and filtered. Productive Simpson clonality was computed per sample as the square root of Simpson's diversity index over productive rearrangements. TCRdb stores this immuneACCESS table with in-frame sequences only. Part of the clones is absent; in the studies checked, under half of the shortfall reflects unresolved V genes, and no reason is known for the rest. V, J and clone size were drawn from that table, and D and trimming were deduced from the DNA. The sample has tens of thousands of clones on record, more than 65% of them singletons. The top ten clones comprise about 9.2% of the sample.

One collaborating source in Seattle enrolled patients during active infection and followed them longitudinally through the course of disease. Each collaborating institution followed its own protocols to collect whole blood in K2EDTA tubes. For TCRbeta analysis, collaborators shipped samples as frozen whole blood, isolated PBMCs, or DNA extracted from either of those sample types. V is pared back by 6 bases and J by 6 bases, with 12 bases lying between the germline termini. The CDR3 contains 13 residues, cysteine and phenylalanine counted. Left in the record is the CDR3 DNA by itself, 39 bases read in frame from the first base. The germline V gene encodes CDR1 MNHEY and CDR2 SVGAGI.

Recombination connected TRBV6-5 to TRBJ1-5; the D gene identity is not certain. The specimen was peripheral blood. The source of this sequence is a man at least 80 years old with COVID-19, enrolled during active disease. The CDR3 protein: CASSSFAGQPQHF. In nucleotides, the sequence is TGTGCCAGCAGCTCTTTCGCAGGTCAGCCCCAGCATTTT.